Following are 20 T cell receptor beta chains from one sample sequenced in a study of blood T cells in healthy people across ages. The authors ran a second PCR of about 7 to 11 cycles using a sample-barcoded 5' primer and a J-beta primer mix. Each CDR3 protein is one row after TCRdb ran MiXCR on the 5' RACE reads. The sample lists around 1,000,000 distinct CDR3 sequences; roughly 24% were seen once. The same data also went into a second study, on T cells of mothers and their children.

Sequencing was performed on blood. These receptors came from a girl aged 2 to 10 in good health.

The sample holds a few counts of this clonotype. This CDR3 reads CATGQGETQYF. The CDR3 nucleotides are TGTGCCACCGGACAGGGAGAGACCCAGTACTTC. The chain is built from TRBV7-9 and TRBJ2-5, with 8 bases aligning to TRBD1. The CDR3 runs 11 residues. Germline CDR1 reads SEHNR; CDR2 reads FQNEAQ (reference sequence). The junction had 2 bases not matched to a gene; V was cut back by 10 bases and J by 4 bases. The full variable domain, completed using reference TRBV7-9 and TRBJ2-5, is DTGVSQNPRHKITKRGQNVTFRCDPISEHNRLYWYRQTLGQGPEFLTYFQNEAQLEKSRLLSDRFSAERPKGSFSTLEIQRTEQGDSAMYLCATGQGETQYFGPGTRLLVL.

This clonotype was detected ten times or more. The chain joins TRBV3-1 to TRBJ2-5; no definite D call. CDR3 length: 14 amino acids. The germline V gene encodes CDR1 LGHDT and CDR2 YNNKEL (reference sequence). Deletions cut 0 bases from V and 2 bases from J, with 7 bases between. The CDR3, as DNA: TGTGCCAGCAGCCAAGACTTGGGGCAAGAGACCCAGTACTTC. This encodes CASSQDLGQETQYF.

This clonotype was recorded a few times. This chain connects TRBV20-1 to TRBJ2-5; 8 bases map to TRBD2. The J call is uncertain, as TRBJ2-1 better fits the DNA end. The CDR3 has 17 residues. The germline V gene has CDR1 DFQATT and CDR2 SNEGSKA (reference sequence). CDR3 coding DNA: TGCAGTGCTAACCCCGACGGGGGGGAGTTTCGGTACAATGAGCAGTTCTTC. Translated: CSANPDGGEFRYNEQFF.

This clonotype has more than one count but fewer than ten. The rearrangement joins TRBV11-2 to TRBJ2-7, with 7 nucleotides matching TRBD1. Judging by the DNA end, TRBJ2-1 fits better; the J call may be wrong. CDR1 SGHAT and CDR2 FQNNGV come from the germline V gene. CDR3 length: 13 amino acids. Here the CDR3 DNA reads TGTGCCAGCAGCTTCGAACAGGGGTTTGAGCAGTTCTTC. It yields the protein CASSFEQGFEQFF.

This rearrangement joins TRBV7-2 to TRBJ1-1; D is undetermined. Trimming cost V 5 bases and J 1 base, with 8 bases left between them. This CDR3 spans 13 amino acids. The germline V gene encodes CDR1 SGHTA and CDR2 FQGNSA. In DNA, the CDR3 is TGTGCCAGCAGCGCCGCAGGGAACACTGAAGCTTTCTTT. Its translation is CASSAAGNTEAFF. The entire variable domain, with the rest obtained from reference TRBV7-2 and TRBJ1-1, is as follows: GAGVSQSPSNKVTEKGKDVELRCDPISGHTALYWYRQSLGQGLEFLIYFQGNSAPDKSGLPSDRFSAERTGGSVSTLTIQRTQQEDSAVYLCASSAAGNTEAFFGQGTRLTVV.

The gene calls are TRBV15 and TRBJ2-1; 11 nucleotides align to TRBD2. With V trimmed by 2 bases and J by 7 bases, 13 bases remained unmatched. The germline gives CDR1 LNHNV, CDR2 YYDKDF (reference sequence). The CDR3 length is 18 residues. CDR3 sequence: CATSRPPLAGGSINEQFF. For the CDR3, the DNA is TGTGCCACCAGCAGACCTCCCTTAGCGGGAGGGAGTATTAATGAGCAGTTCTTC.

The chain combines TRBV11-1 with TRBJ1-1, with unresolved D. This CDR3 spans 14 amino acids. Trimming removed 7 bases at V and 3 bases at J, with 15 bases between. The germline gives CDR1 SGHAT, CDR2 FQDESV (reference sequence). The CDR3 DNA follows: TGTGCCAGCAACGCATTCGGGATCGACACTGAAGCTTTCTTT. Encoded protein: CASNAFGIDTEAFF.

This clonotype was seen more than once but under ten times. The chain combines TRBV28 with TRBJ1-2; TRBD1 aligns across 7 bases. V trimming: 7 bases; J trimming: 8 bases; junction bases outside the gene matches: 16. The CDR3 sequence is 15 residues long. Germline assignment: CDR1 MDHEN and CDR2 SYDVKM. The CDR3 here is CASTTLGGGFGGYTF. The CDR3 DNA reads as TGTGCCAGCACCACCTTGGGAGGGGGCTTTGGAGGCTACACCTTC.

The gene calls are TRBV7-9 and TRBJ2-7; D remains ambiguous. Germline V gives CDR1 SEHNR, CDR2 FQNEAQ (reference sequence). The CDR3 has 14 amino acids. Trimming stripped 5 bases from V and 0 bases from J, with 11 bases between. The CDR3 here is CASSTQLSSYEQYF. CDR3 coding DNA: TGTGCCAGCAGCACCCAATTGAGCTCCTACGAGCAGTACTTC.

In its sample, this clonotype was seen a few times. The rearrangement links TRBV20-1 to TRBJ1-2, with D possibly matching TRBD1 (5 bases). Trimming left V 1 base short and J 3 bases short, with 12 bases between. The CDR3 length is 14 residues. CDR1 is DFQATT, CDR2 SNEGSKA, per germline (reference sequence). The CDR3 reads CSARGMEGHYGYTF. CDR3 sequence (DNA): TGCAGTGCTAGAGGGATGGAGGGACACTATGGCTACACCTTC.

This clonotype has more than one count but fewer than ten. J is TRBJ1-2 and V is TRBV20-1; D is uncertain. The V gene's germline CDR1 is DFQATT and CDR2 SNEGSKA (reference sequence). The CDR3 spans 15 residues. The ends were cut back, 0 bases at V and 4 bases at J, with 15 bases in the middle. The CDR3 DNA follows: TGCAGTGCTAGAGACGGACGAGGGATGGGCTATGGCTACACCTTC. It codes for CSARDGRGMGYGYTF.

In this sample, this clonotype turned up a few times. This chain joins TRBV7-6 and TRBJ1-2; 10 bases match TRBD1. The V gene's germline CDR1 is SGHVS and CDR2 FNYEAQ. With 2 bases clipped from V and 4 bases from J, the junction kept 10 bases outside the gene matches. The length of the CDR3 is 17 residues. CDR3 DNA sequence: TGTGCCAGCAGCTTATCCCCAGGGACAGGGGAAGGCTATGGCTACACCTTC. Protein sequence: CASSLSPGTGEGYGYTF. The full variable domain, rest sourced from reference TRBV7-6 and TRBJ1-2, is GAGVSQSPRYKVTKRGQDVALRCDPISGHVSLYWYRQALGQGPEFLTYFNYEAQQDKSGLPNDRFSAERPEGSISTLTIQRTEQRDSAMYRCASSLSPGTGEGYGYTFGSGTRLTVV.

V gene TRBV3-1 combines with J gene TRBJ1-2, with TRBD1 matching over 7 bases. The germline V gene has CDR1 LGHDT and CDR2 YNNKEL (reference sequence). Trimming cost V 3 bases and J 3 bases; bases outside gene matches: 10. The CDR3 has 16 amino acids. CDR3 in amino acids: CASSHLLDRADYGYTF. The CDR3, as DNA: TGTGCCAGCAGCCACTTACTAGACAGGGCTGACTATGGCTACACCTTC.

The V call is TRBV29-1, the J call TRBJ2-2, with D perhaps TRBD1 (6 bases). The CDR3 has 16 residues. V dropped 7 bases and J dropped 0 bases, with 18 bases sitting between them. Germline loops: CDR1 SQVTM, CDR2 ANQGSEA. In DNA form, the CDR3 reads TGCAGCGCCACAAATCCGGACAGATCGAACACCGGGGAGCTGTTTTTT. Translation: CSATNPDRSNTGELFF.

A few counts support this clonotype. The chain couples TRBV7-9 to TRBJ1-1, with a possible D match to TRBD1 (5 bases). The V gene lost 1 base and the J gene lost 11 bases, with 14 bases spanning the gap. This CDR3 region has 13 residues. Germline CDR1 reads SEHNR; CDR2 reads FQNEAQ (reference sequence). The CDR3 region is CASSLGLGVRAFF. The CDR3 DNA reads TGTGCCAGCAGCTTAGGGTTGGGGGTGCGGGCTTTCTTT.

The rearrangement joins TRBV7-8 to TRBJ2-5; a weak D match, TRBD1 (5 bases). The assigned J gene may be wrong: the sequence end matches TRBJ2-7 better. This CDR3 comprises 15 residues. The V gene's germline CDR1 is SGHVS and CDR2 FQNEAQ. The chain's CDR3 is CASSYRPGSAYEQYF. Written as DNA, the CDR3 is TGTGCCAGCAGCTACCGGCCAGGGTCAGCCTACGAGCAGTACTTC.

There are a few counts of this clonotype. This chain connects TRBV7-8 to TRBJ2-2, with a tentative D call TRBD2 (5 bases). V was trimmed by 4 bases and J by 6 bases, leaving 15 bases between them. The CDR3 has 15 residues. CDR1 is SGHVS and CDR2 is FQNEAQ in the germline V gene. The DNA of the CDR3 is TGTGCCAGCAGCTCGACTGACCCGGAGGCCGGGGAGCTGTTTTTT. It yields the protein CASSSTDPEAGELFF.

The sample holds a few counts of this clonotype. V and J are TRBV6-5 and TRBJ2-3; D is uncertain. The germline V gene encodes CDR1 MNHEY and CDR2 SVGAGI. Trimming pared 6 bases from V and 3 bases from J, leaving 13 bases between. The CDR3 covers 14 residues. CDR3 residues: CASSRSPPTDTQYF. The DNA for the CDR3 is TGTGCCAGCAGCCGCAGCCCCCCGACAGATACGCAGTATTTT.

V is TRBV29-1 and J is TRBJ2-3; D might be TRBD1 or TRBD2, each matching 5 bases. Trimming left V 7 bases short and J 4 bases short, with 9 bases between. CDR3 length: 11 amino acids. Germline-derived CDR1 and CDR2 are SQVTM and ANQGSEA. DNA of the CDR3: TGCAGCGGGGGGAGTGCAGATACGCAGTATTTT. Its protein product is CSGGSADTQYF.

Remarks on this clonotype: The junction and the germline gene differ at one end; a read error may be behind it. The V and J genes are TRBV4-3 and TRBJ1-6, with a weak D call TRBD1 (5 bases). From germline, CDR1 is LGHNA and CDR2 YSLEER. The CDR3 loop spans 18 amino acids. DNA of the CDR3: TGCGCCGGCAGCCAATCCCCACCGGGAACCCCGAGGGGTTCACCCCTCCACTTT. This sequence encodes CAGSQSPPGTPRGSPLHF.